The TCR beta chain under discussion was sequenced for a study of cytomegalovirus exposure and HLA in healthy donors. It was with 60 Vbeta and 13 Jbeta primers that the PCR ran. Profiled with immunoSEQ multiplex PCR; TCRdb holds only in-frame clones, not every one. This sample's clone table lists roughly 62,000 clones. J gave up 5 bases and V 3 bases, and 3 bases lay outside the gene matches. In germline, CDR1 is SGHVS, CDR2 FNYEAQ. The CDR3 consists of 15 residues. The sample comprised PBMCs. The TCR originated in a woman between 18 and 29 years old in good health and CMV-seronegative. The genes are TRBV7-6 and TRBJ2-2; 10 bases fit TRBD2. The CDR3 region is CASSFRTSGTGELFF. CDR3 sequence (DNA): TGTGCCAGCAGCTTCAGGACTAGCGGTACCGGGGAGCTGTTTTTT.